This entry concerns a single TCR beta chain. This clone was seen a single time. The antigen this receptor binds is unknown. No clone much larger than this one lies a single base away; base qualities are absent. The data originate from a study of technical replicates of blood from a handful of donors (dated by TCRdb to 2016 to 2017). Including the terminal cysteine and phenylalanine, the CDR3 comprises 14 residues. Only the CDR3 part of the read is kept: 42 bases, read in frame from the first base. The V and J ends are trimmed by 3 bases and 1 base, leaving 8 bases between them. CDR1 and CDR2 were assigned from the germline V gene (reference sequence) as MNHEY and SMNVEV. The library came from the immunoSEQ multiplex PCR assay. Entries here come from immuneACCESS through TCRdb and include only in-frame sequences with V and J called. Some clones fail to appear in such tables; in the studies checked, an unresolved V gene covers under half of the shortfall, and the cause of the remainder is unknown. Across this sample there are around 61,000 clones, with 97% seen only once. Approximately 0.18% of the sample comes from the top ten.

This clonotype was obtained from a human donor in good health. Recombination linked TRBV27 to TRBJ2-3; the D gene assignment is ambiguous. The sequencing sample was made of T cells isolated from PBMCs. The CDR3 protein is CASSLRFRTDTQYF. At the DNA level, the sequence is TGTGCCAGCAGTTTGCGCTTCCGCACAGATACGCAGTATTTT.